These 31 T cell receptor beta chains were sequenced from one sample in a study of OX40 agonist ivuxolimab in advanced cancers. Repertoires were generated with immunoSEQ multiplex PCR, while TCRdb's copy carries only in-frame clones and drops some. The sample lists some 60,000 clones, roughly 86% occurring once. The source was CD4+ or CD8+ T cells sorted from blood, collected in a trial of the OX40 agonist ivuxolimab. The origin of the receptors is an adult with an advanced solid tumor such as melanoma, head and neck, liver or kidney cancer.

The chain is built from TRBV11-2 and TRBJ2-2; perhaps TRBD1 as D (6 bases). The V and J ends lost 3 bases and 2 bases respectively, with 13 bases between them. The CDR3 is 16 amino acids. Germline V lookup: CDR1 SGHAT, CDR2 FQNNGV. The CDR3 sequence is CASSLETGGNTGELFF. The CDR3 DNA reads as TGTGCCAGCAGCTTGGAGACAGGAGGTAACACCGGGGAGCTGTTTTTT.

The genes are TRBV5-1 and TRBJ1-4, with a tentative D call TRBD1 (6 bases). The V gene's germline CDR1 is SGHRS and CDR2 YFSETQ. Trimming removed 0 bases at V and 7 bases at J, with 13 bases between. This CDR3 comprises 15 residues. In DNA, the CDR3 is TGCGCCAGCAGCTTGGTGGGGGCTGGAGGTGAAAAACTGTTTTTT. Translating it yields CASSLVGAGGEKLFF.

V gene TRBV19 combines with J gene TRBJ2-1, with D possibly being TRBD1 (5 bases). Trimming stripped 7 bases from V and 0 bases from J, with 10 bases between. Germline lookup yields CDR1 LNHDA and CDR2 SQIVND (reference sequence). The CDR3 covers 14 residues. The CDR3 reads CASIAGNSYNEQFF. Here the CDR3 DNA reads TGTGCCAGTATAGCAGGGAACTCCTACAATGAGCAGTTCTTC.

The chain combines TRBV7-2 with TRBJ1-1, with D possibly being TRBD1 (6 bases). The CDR3 extends over 14 amino acids. Per germline, CDR1 SGHTA and CDR2 FQGNSA. V gave up 3 bases and J gave up 1 base, with 9 bases separating them. The CDR3 loop reads CASSFPGANTEAFF. In DNA, the CDR3 is TGTGCCAGCAGCTTCCCGGGGGCGAACACTGAAGCTTTCTTT.

This sequence joins TRBV6-5 and TRBJ1-1; perhaps TRBD1 as D (6 bases). The CDR3 loop spans 15 amino acids. V dropped 0 bases and J dropped 0 bases, with 8 bases sitting between them. From germline, CDR1 is MNHEY and CDR2 SVGAGI. In DNA, the CDR3 is TGTGCCAGCAGTTACTCGGGGGCTCTGAACACTGAAGCTTTCTTT. It is translated as CASSYSGALNTEAFF.

Here the CDR3 reads CASSYSEQVGGTEAFF. CDR3 nucleotides: TGTGCCAGCAGTTACTCCGAACAGGTGGGGGGCACTGAAGCTTTCTTT. The chain recombines TRBV6-6 with TRBJ1-1; the D gene is possibly TRBD1 (5 bases). Trimming took off 0 bases at V and 4 bases at J, with 15 bases between the two ends. Germline assignment: CDR1 MNHNY and CDR2 SVGAGI (reference sequence). The CDR3 is 16 amino acids.

The chain joins TRBV11-3 to TRBJ2-1; no reliable D call. The CDR3 runs to 12 residues. Germline loops: CDR1 SGHNT, CDR2 YENEEA. Trimming left V 4 bases short and J 5 bases short, with 6 bases between. The CDR3 DNA reads TGTGCCAGCAGCTCTGCAAACAATGAGCAGTTCTTC. This encodes CASSSANNEQFF.

The J gene is TRBJ1-1, the V gene TRBV5-1; D gene unclear. Germline CDR1 reads SGHRS; CDR2 reads YFSETQ. CDR3 length: 17 residues. Trimming removed 0 bases from V and 1 base from J, with 16 bases in between. Here the CDR3 reads CASSLGGGSQQNTEAFF. As DNA, the CDR3 is TGCGCCAGCAGCTTGGGGGGTGGGTCACAGCAGAACACTGAAGCTTTCTTT.

The chain carries TRBV28 and TRBJ2-3, with D possibly TRBD2 on 6 matching bases. The CDR3 spans 14 residues. V was shortened by 6 bases and J by 4 bases, with 14 bases between the two germline ends. From germline, CDR1 is MDHEN and CDR2 SYDVKM. The CDR3 loop reads CASSHWRAADTQYF. The CDR3 DNA reads as TGTGCCAGCAGCCATTGGAGGGCGGCAGATACGCAGTATTTT.

This CDR3 is CASTRVGQTIGEQFF. CDR3 bases: TGTGCCAGCACTCGTGTTGGACAGACCATCGGTGAGCAGTTCTTC. V is TRBV2 and J is TRBJ2-1, with D tentatively TRBD1 (6 bases). This CDR3 contains 15 residues. The germline CDR1 and CDR2 sequences are SNHLY and FYNNEI. Trimming pared 7 bases from V and 9 bases from J, leaving 22 bases between. The whole variable domain, filled in from reference TRBV2 and TRBJ2-1, reads EPEVTQTPSHQVTQMGQEVILRCVPISNHLYFYWYRQILGQKVEFLVSFYNNEISEKSEIFDDQFSVERPDGSNFTLKIRSTKLEDSAMYFCASTRVGQTIGEQFFGPGTRLTVL.

This clone appeared a single time. The chain joins TRBV7-9 to TRBJ2-3; 9 nucleotides align to TRBD2. CDR1 is SEHNR and CDR2 is FQNEAQ in the germline V gene (reference sequence). The trim removed 3 bases at V and 3 bases at J, leaving 1 base unmatched. The CDR3 has 14 amino acids. The CDR3 nucleotides read TGTGCCAGCAGCTTTAGCGGGGGAACAGATACGCAGTATTTT. Encoded protein: CASSFSGGTDTQYF.

This chain links TRBV19 with TRBJ2-1, with D tentatively TRBD2 (6 bases). CDR1 is LNHDA and CDR2 is SQIVND in the germline V gene (reference sequence). The length of the CDR3 is 14 residues. V lost 1 base, J lost 2 bases, and 6 bases lay in between. The CDR3 spells CASSIGGAYNEQFF. In nucleotides, the CDR3 is TGTGCCAGTAGTATAGGGGGGGCCTACAATGAGCAGTTCTTC.

This sequence joins TRBV9 and TRBJ1-1, with no clear D. The CDR3 runs to 13 residues. Germline V gene lookup returns CDR1 SGDLS and CDR2 YYNGEE. V lost 0 bases and J lost 7, with 10 bases in between. CDR3 residues: CASSVGFEGEAFF. The CDR3 region has the DNA TGTGCCAGCAGCGTAGGGTTCGAGGGTGAAGCTTTCTTT.

The chain employs TRBV6-1 and TRBJ1-1; D is unclear. The CDR3 has 15 residues. Germline loops: CDR1 MNHNS, CDR2 SASEGT. V was pared by 8 bases and J by 2 bases, with 18 bases between. The CDR3 DNA follows: TGTGCCAGCGGGCTGCATGGCAATATAAACACTGAAGCTTTCTTT. Its translation: CASGLHGNINTEAFF.

The chain uses TRBV7-2 and TRBJ1-6, with a possible D match to TRBD1 (5 bases). The CDR3 runs 14 residues. CDR1 is SGHTA, CDR2 FQGNSA, per germline. Trimming left V 6 bases short and J 5 bases short, with 11 bases between. Written as DNA, the CDR3 is TGTGCCAGCAGATACGACAGTAATAATTCACCCCTCCACTTT. Translating it yields CASRYDSNNSPLHF.

The chain carries TRBV27 and TRBJ2-1, with D possibly TRBD2 on 7 matching bases. Trimming cost V 3 bases and J 5 bases, with 17 bases left between them. In germline, CDR1 is MNHEY, CDR2 SMNVEV (reference sequence). This CDR3 is built from 16 residues. This CDR3 reads CASSFWGGRRDNEQFF. In nucleotides, the CDR3 is TGTGCCAGCAGTTTTTGGGGGGGGCGACGGGACAATGAGCAGTTCTTC.

V gene TRBV2 combines with J gene TRBJ1-1; no reliable D call. Trimming removed 6 bases at V and 0 bases at J, with 20 bases between. Germline lookup yields CDR1 SNHLY and CDR2 FYNNEI. The CDR3 totals 17 residues. CDR3 DNA sequence: TGTGCCAGCAGGGTTGGTGGTTTTAGGTCGGTGAACACTGAAGCTTTCTTT. Encoded protein: CASRVGGFRSVNTEAFF.

The genes are TRBV7-2 and TRBJ2-1, with D tentatively TRBD1 (6 bases). The germline CDR1 and CDR2 sequences are SGHTA and FQGNSA. This CDR3 is 13 amino acids long. V lost 1 base, J lost 10 bases, and 11 bases lay in between. The CDR3 spells CASSLVGAREQFF. As DNA, the CDR3 is TGTGCCAGCAGCTTAGTGGGGGCCCGCGAGCAGTTCTTC.

The chain uses TRBV15 and TRBJ2-1; D is ambiguous. The CDR3 has 17 amino acids. V was pared by 0 bases and J by 6 bases, with 18 bases between. Per germline, CDR1 LNHNV and CDR2 YYDKDF (reference sequence). CDR3 protein: CATSRERAWMVGNEQFF. In DNA form, the CDR3 reads TGTGCCACCAGCAGAGAACGGGCCTGGATGGTGGGCAATGAGCAGTTCTTC.

V and J are TRBV5-5 and TRBJ2-1; 8 bases map to TRBD1. CDR1 SGHKS and CDR2 YYEKEE come from the germline V gene (reference sequence). The trim removed 2 bases at V and 3 bases at J, leaving 10 bases unmatched. CDR3 size: 17 residues. CDR3: CASSLTPTTGDYNEQFF. The CDR3 nucleotides are TGTGCCAGCAGCTTAACCCCGACGACAGGGGACTACAATGAGCAGTTCTTC.

The rearrangement links TRBV7-8 to TRBJ1-6, with TRBD1 matching over 7 bases. Trimming cost V 1 base and J 4 bases; bases outside gene matches: 1. The CDR3 is 15 residues long. Germline-derived CDR1 and CDR2 are SGHVS and FQNEAQ. The CDR3 DNA sequence: TGTGCCAGCAGCTTAGACAGGGGATATAATTCACCCCTCCACTTT. This sequence encodes CASSLDRGYNSPLHF.

For this clone: A junction boundary mismatches the germline segment, possibly from a read error. The CDR3 DNA sequence: TGTGCCAGCAGTGGAGGCAGGGCCCTTACGTTT. Protein product: CASSGGRALTF. The V gene is TRBV2, the J gene TRBJ1-4, with D possibly being TRBD1 (5 bases). This CDR3 has 11 amino acids. CDR1 SNHLY and CDR2 FYNNEI come from the germline V gene.

The chain employs TRBV5-5 and TRBJ2-5; possible D gene TRBD1, 6 bases. V dropped 1 base and J dropped 3 bases, with 7 bases sitting between them. The V gene's germline CDR1 is SGHKS and CDR2 YYEKEE (reference sequence). This CDR3 has 13 residues. This chain's CDR3 is CASSLRDKETQYF. The CDR3 bases are TGTGCCAGCAGCTTGAGGGACAAAGAGACCCAGTACTTC.

The chain joins TRBV29-1 to TRBJ1-1; TRBD1 aligns across 11 bases. Germline-derived CDR1 and CDR2 are SQVTM and ANQGSEA. The CDR3 is 13 residues long. The ends lost 7 bases at V and 7 bases at J; junction bases unmatched: 8. This CDR3 reads CSARDRGTLEAFF. CDR3 in DNA: TGCAGCGCGCGGGACAGGGGGACTCTTGAAGCTTTCTTT.

The chain uses TRBV6-1 and TRBJ1-5, with no clear D. Trimming removed 4 bases from V and 2 bases from J, with 12 bases in between. The CDR3 totals 15 residues. CDR1 is MNHNS, CDR2 SASEGT, per germline. Written as DNA, the CDR3 is TGTGCCAGCAGTGTATGGGTATTTGGCAATCAGCCCCAGCATTTT. It codes for CASSVWVFGNQPQHF.

The chain joins TRBV6-1 to TRBJ1-6, with D tentatively TRBD1 (5 bases). The CDR3 sequence is 13 residues long. The germline gives CDR1 MNHNS, CDR2 SASEGT. Trimming left V 7 bases short and J 14 bases short, with 18 bases between. The CDR3: CASTGSPMGALHF. The CDR3 DNA follows: TGTGCCAGCACTGGATCTCCTATGGGGGCCCTCCACTTT.

The J gene is TRBJ2-3, the V gene TRBV30, with TRBD1 matching over 8 bases. CDR3 length: 14 amino acids. V lost 2 bases to trimming and J lost 0 bases; unmatched junction nucleotides: 1. Germline V gene sequence: CDR1 GTSNPN, CDR2 SVGIG (reference sequence). In DNA, the CDR3 is TGTGCCTGGAGTAGGGACAGGAGCACAGATACGCAGTATTTT. Its translation: CAWSRDRSTDTQYF.

The chain carries TRBV6-1 and TRBJ1-1; TRBD1 is a possible D gene (6 bases). Germline V gene sequence: CDR1 MNHNS, CDR2 SASEGT. The CDR3 totals 14 residues. V was shortened by 4 bases and J by 1 base, with 10 bases between the two germline ends. The DNA of the CDR3 is TGTGCCAGCAGTGGACCGGGACAGAACACTGAAGCTTTCTTT. It translates to CASSGPGQNTEAFF.

V and J are TRBV5-5 and TRBJ1-4, with a tentative D call TRBD1 (6 bases). This CDR3 comprises 13 residues. Looked up from germline, CDR1 is SGHKS and CDR2 is YYEKEE (reference sequence). The V end was cut by 4 bases, the J end by 4 bases, with 8 bases between. Written as DNA, the CDR3 is TGTGCCAGCAGCGGGGGCCTTAATGAAAAACTGTTTTTT. Amino acid sequence: CASSGGLNEKLFF.

The chain is built from TRBV9 and TRBJ2-3; no clear D. Trimming took 1 base from V and 1 from J, leaving 7 bases between them. Germline values: CDR1 SGDLS, CDR2 YYNGEE. This CDR3 spans 14 amino acids. The DNA for the CDR3 is TGTGCCAGCAGCGTAAAACCGGGCACAGATACGCAGTATTTT. This translates into CASSVKPGTDTQYF.

This clone was seen only once. The chain combines TRBV7-9 with TRBJ1-2, with a possible D match to TRBD1 (6 bases). CDR3 size: 14 residues. Trimming shortened V by 5 bases and J by 6 bases, and 16 bases separated the two germline ends. Germline CDR1 SEHNR, CDR2 FQNEAQ (reference sequence). The CDR3 loop is CASSPSYRDHGYTF. The CDR3 DNA follows: TGTGCCAGCAGCCCCTCGTACAGGGACCATGGCTACACCTTC.